This T cell receptor (beta chain) stems from a study of blood T cell repertoires in COVID-19. Study details: Acute and convalescent COVID-19 samples came from the United States, Italy and Spain. Sources were T cells, B-cell-depleted T cells, or PBMCs; the material itself was cDNA or gDNA.

In the source study's methods: Nucleated cell counts were estimated from reference gene primer amplification. Clones were sequenced by immunoSEQ multiplex PCR, and TCRdb holds only the in-frame ones, with some missing. V, J and clone size are those of that table, while D and trimming were read from the DNA. The sample records about 100,000 clones, 70% to 80% being singletons. The CDR3 length is 11 residues. V lost 3 bases to trimming and J lost 6 bases, with 4 bases between them. The sequencing sample was made of peripheral blood. The chain employs TRBV12-3 or TRBV12-4 and TRBJ2-3; D is ambiguous. The TCR was taken from an older man with active or convalescent COVID-19. CDR3 sequence (DNA): TGTGCCAGCAGTTTCATCGATACGCAGTATTTT. Translating it yields CASSFIDTQYF.